A selection of T cell receptor beta chains follows, all from one sample in a study of blood T cells in healthy people across ages. MiXCR, applied by TCRdb to the 5' RACE reads, yields one record per CDR3 protein. The sample holds about 800,000 distinct CDR3 sequences, about 25% seen once. These data were also reused for a study on T cells of mothers and their children.

Sequenced sample: blood. The source is a boy aged 5-17 years in good health. The CDR3 runs from the conserved cysteine through the conserved F or W. D genes are given only for firm matches. Clone size, where shown, is once, few, many, or a class for clones that have expanded.

TRBJ2-5	17	few	TRBV25-1	TRBD1	TGTGCCAGCAGTGAATTTTCCGGGACAGCTATGGAGGAGACCCAGTACTTC	CASSEFSGTAMEETQYF
TRBJ2-2	15	.	TRBV10-3	TRBD1	TGTGCCATCAGTGCAGGGGGCGTGAACACCGGGGAGCTGTTTTTT	CAISAGGVNTGELFF
TRBJ2-7	15	few	TRBV20-1	TRBD1	TGCAGTGCTCAGGCCCCTGGGGGACAGGGATCCGAGCAGTACTTC	CSAQAPGGQGSEQYF
TRBJ2-3	14	once	TRBV29-1	.	TGCAGCGTTGAAAGGGCAGGGGCGCGGGATACGCAGTATTTT	CSVERAGARDTQYF
TRBJ2-2	16	few	TRBV28	TRBD1	TGTGCCAGCAGTATCGCCGGGACAGGGCGCACCGGGGAGCTGTTTTTT	CASSIAGTGRTGELFF
TRBJ2-5	18	.	TRBV20-1	.	TGCAGTGCTAGAGATTGGGAGGACGGGGCCTGGGGCCAAGAGACCCAGTACTTC	CSARDWEDGAWGQETQYF
TRBJ2-1	16	.	TRBV4-3	TRBD2	TGCGCCAGCAGCCAAGACCGGACTAGCGGGAGTGGGGAGCAGTTCTTC	CASSQDRTSGSGEQFF
TRBJ2-5	14	few	TRBV7-2	.	TGTGCCAGCAGCCTTAGAGGAGGGGATGAGACCCAGTACTTC	CASSLRGGDETQYF
TRBJ1-4	16	few	TRBV2	.	TGTGCCAGCAGTGAAGGTCGGCAGACCGGCGGTGAAAAACTGTTTTTT	CASSEGRQTGGEKLFF
TRBJ2-7	17	.	TRBV4-2	TRBD2	TGTGCCAGCAGCCAAGAATTGGCTAGCGGTGCCTCCTACGAGCAGTACTTC	CASSQELASGASYEQYF
TRBJ2-5	14	few	TRBV7-9	.	TGTGCCAGCAGCTCGATAGAGATCCAAGAGACCCAGTACTTC	CASSSIEIQETQYF
TRBJ2-3	15	few	TRBV5-1	.	TGCGCCAGCAGCTTGGTTGGGTCCCCTCCAGATACGCAGTATTTT	CASSLVGSPPDTQYF
TRBJ2-3	16	.	TRBV20-1	TRBD2	TGCAGTGCTAGAGATGTACTAGCGGTTAGCACAGATACGCAGTATTTT	CSARDVLAVSTDTQYF
TRBJ2-3	16	few	TRBV4-3	.	TGCGCCAGCAGCCAAGGGTCGGCCAGGACCACAGATACGCAGTATTTT	CASSQGSARTTDTQYF
TRBJ2-2	15	few	TRBV28	.	TGTGCCAGCAGTTTAACAGGAACTCTAACCGGGGAGCTGTTTTTT	CASSLTGTLTGELFF
TRBJ2-7	16	.	TRBV20-1	TRBD2	TGCAGTGCCCAAAGGAGGGCGGGAGAGCCGTCGGGGGAGCAGTACTTC	CSAQRRAGEPSGEQYF
TRBJ1-5	14	.	TRBV6-1	.	TGTGCCAGCAGCTCGGACAACTGGTCTCGGCCCCAGCATTTT	CASSSDNWSRPQHF
TRBJ1-4	15	.	TRBV19	TRBD1	TGTGCCAGTAGTGACTTGTTGGACAGGTCTGAAAAACTGTTTTTT	CASSDLLDRSEKLFF
TRBJ2-2	16	.	TRBV4-2	.	TGTGCCAGCAGCTTCACCGATATTCCGAACACCGGGGGGCTGTTTTTT	CASSFTDIPNTGGLFF
TRBJ2-4	17	few	TRBV20-1	.	TGCAGTGCTAAGCTAGTCGGGGGTACGGTAGCCAAAAACATTCAGTACTTC	CSAKLVGGTVAKNIQYF
TRBJ2-1	12	.	TRBV7-2	TRBD2	TGTGCCAGCAGCTTTATAGCGGGAGAGCAGTTCTTC	CASSFIAGEQFF
TRBJ2-3	14	.	TRBV5-1	TRBD1	TGCGCCAGCAGCACACGACAGGGGGCAGATACGCAGTATTTT	CASSTRQGADTQYF
TRBJ2-1	18	.	TRBV12-3/TRBV12-4	TRBD2	TGTGCCAGCAGCCCTCTACGAAGACGGGAGGGGTCCCCGAATGAGCAGTTCTTC	CASSPLRRREGSPNEQFF
TRBJ2-1	16	once	TRBV12-3/TRBV12-4	TRBD1	TGTGCCAGCAGTCCAGCGACAGGGGGCTCGTACAATGAGCAGTTCTTC	CASSPATGGSYNEQFF
TRBJ2-5	14	.	TRBV29-1	TRBD1	TGCAGCGTTCGACCGGGACAGCAGAAAGAGACCCAGTACTTC	CSVRPGQQKETQYF
TRBJ1-1	14	.	TRBV27	.	TGTGCCAGCAGTTTAGGGGGGTTTAACACTGAAGCTTTCTTT	CASSLGGFNTEAFF
TRBJ2-7	15	few	TRBV7-9	TRBD1	TGTGCCAGCAGCTTGACAGGGAGTGTTTCCTACGAGCAGTACTTC	CASSLTGSVSYEQYF
TRBJ2-7	16	few	TRBV4-3	TRBD1	TGCGCCAGCAGCCAAGATCATCAGGGGGCTTACCTCGAGCAGTACTTC	CASSQDHQGAYLEQYF
TRBJ1-3	15	.	TRBV9	.	TGTGCCAGCAGCGTAGTTGGCTTCTCTGGAAACACCATATATTTT	CASSVVGFSGNTIYF
TRBJ2-3	16	.	TRBV5-1	.	TGCGCCAGCAGCTTGGGCCAGGGACGTCGAGCAGATACGCAGTATTTT	CASSLGQGRRADTQYF
TRBJ1-1	16	few	TRBV28	.	TGTGCCAGCAGTCCCCGGGGGGTATGGAAGAACACTGAAGCTTTCTTT	CASSPRGVWKNTEAFF
TRBJ2-5	14	few	TRBV7-2	.	TGTGCCAGCAGCGGGGGCGGAGTCTGGGAGACCCAGTACTTC	CASSGGGVWETQYF
TRBJ2-1	15	few	TRBV12-3/TRBV12-4	.	TGTGCCAGCAGCCCAGCGGCCCGCTCCTACAATGAGCAGTTCTTC	CASSPAARSYNEQFF
TRBJ2-5	15	few	TRBV5-1	.	TGCGCCAGCAGCCAACCCCAAGGAACGGGAGAGACCCAGTACTTC	CASSQPQGTGETQYF
TRBJ1-1	16	few	TRBV5-6	TRBD1	TGTGCCAGCCGCCTCGGGAATGGACAGGTGCACACTGAAGCTTTCTTT	CASRLGNGQVHTEAFF